This T cell receptor (beta chain) was sequenced during a study of cytomegalovirus exposure and HLA in healthy donors. This clone turned up a few times. V lost 0 bases to trimming and J lost 5 bases; unmatched junction nucleotides: 6. This CDR3 contains 16 residues. CDR1 and CDR2 from the germline V gene are SGDLS and YYNGEE. The primer mix had 60 Vbeta and 13 Jbeta primers. The method was immunoSEQ multiplex PCR; TCRdb's version includes in-frame clones alone and lacks a portion of them. The sample consists of some 85,000 clones, nearly 80% of them appearing once. The V gene is TRBV9, the J gene TRBJ2-2; 8 bases are shared with TRBD1. This sequence was found in a middle-aged woman in good health and CMV-seropositive. Material: PBMCs. As DNA, the CDR3 is TGTGCCAGCAGCGTAGTAACAGGGGGATATACCGGGGAGCTGTTTTTT. Translation gives CASSVVTGGYTGELFF.